A selection of T cell receptor beta chains follows, all from one sample in a study of chemoradiotherapy in HPV16-positive cancers. Here immunoSEQ multiplex PCR was the method, and the copy in TCRdb shows in-frame clones only, minus some. The repertoire includes approximately 6,600 clones, 81% of them detected once, and approximately 7% sits in the top ten. Sample: tumor tissue, taken from a patient who underwent chemoradiotherapy. The receptors here all came from a human donor with HPV-associated anogenital cancer. Both conserved end residues are part of each CDR3. A D gene is named only where the DNA matches it firmly. Clone size, where shown, is once, few, many, or a class for clones that have expanded.

d_call	clone_size	v_call	j_call	cdr3_aa	cdr3_nt
-	-	TRBV30	TRBJ2-7	CAWRWVQGNEQYF	TGTGCCTGGAGGTGGGTCCAGGGCAACGAGCAGTACTTC
-	-	TRBV18	TRBJ2-2	CASSPREGRTGELFF	TGTGCCAGCTCACCACGGGAAGGGCGGACCGGGGAGCTGTTTTTT
-	-	TRBV11-2	TRBJ1-1	CASSFFTGNTEAFF	TGTGCCAGCAGCTTCTTTACAGGGAACACTGAAGCTTTCTTT
-	-	TRBV10-1	TRBJ1-3	CASSDGPRSGNTIYF	TGCGCCAGCAGTGATGGTCCTCGCTCTGGAAACACCATATATTTT
-	-	TRBV2	TRBJ1-5	CASTLDRNQPQHF	TGTGCCAGCACTCTAGACCGCAATCAGCCCCAGCATTTT
TRBD1	-	TRBV19	TRBJ1-5	CASSNPPGTGGNQPQHF	TGTGCCAGTAGTAACCCCCCCGGGACAGGGGGCAATCAGCCCCAGCATTTT
TRBD1	-	TRBV30	TRBJ1-4	CAWNRGRDEKLFF	TGTGCCTGGAACAGGGGGAGGGACGAAAAACTGTTTTTT
TRBD1	few	TRBV6-5	TRBJ1-3	CASSLTGMSSGNTIYF	TGTGCCAGCAGTTTGACAGGGATGAGCTCTGGAAACACCATATATTTT
-	once	TRBV5-5	TRBJ2-3	CASSPMESSTDTQYF	TGTGCCAGCAGCCCGATGGAGTCTAGCACAGATACGCAGTATTTT
TRBD1	once	TRBV6-5	TRBJ2-4	CASSRGQGSIQYF	TGTGCCAGCAGTCGGGGACAGGGATCCATTCAGTACTTC
TRBD1	-	TRBV7-2	TRBJ1-5	CASSLRQGTQPQHF	TGTGCCAGCAGCTTACGACAGGGTACTCAGCCCCAGCATTTT
TRBD2	once	TRBV6-5	TRBJ2-7	CASSYSPSGDYEQYF	TGTGCCAGCAGTTACTCGCCTAGCGGGGACTACGAGCAGTACTTC
TRBD2	-	TRBV20-1	TRBJ2-7	CSARAGTSGDF	TGCAGTGCTAGAGCCGGGACTAGCGGGGATTTC
-	-	TRBV30	TRBJ2-7	CAWSVGQSYEQYF	TGTGCCTGGAGTGTAGGGCAGTCCTACGAGCAGTACTTC
-	-	TRBV11-3	TRBJ1-2	CASSLTGSYGYTF	TGTGCCAGCAGCTTAACAGGGTCCTATGGCTACACCTTC
-	-	TRBV18	TRBJ2-3	CASSPSRSTDTQYF	TGTGCCAGCTCACCTTCGCGGAGCACAGATACGCAGTATTTT
-	-	TRBV6-1	TRBJ1-4	CASYRVGEKLFF	TGTGCCAGCTACAGGGTGGGTGAAAAACTGTTTTTT
-	-	TRBV19	TRBJ1-5	CASSMGRTDQPQHF	TGTGCCAGTAGTATGGGCAGAACAGATCAGCCCCAGCATTTT
-	-	TRBV27	TRBJ2-2	CASSQDRRGTGELFF	TGTGCCAGCAGTCAGGACAGGCGGGGGACCGGGGAGCTGTTTTTT
TRBD1	-	TRBV28	TRBJ1-2	CASSLGTGGGRYGYTF	TGTGCCAGCAGTTTAGGGACAGGGGGCGGGCGCTATGGCTACACCTTC
-	-	TRBV6-1	TRBJ1-5	CASSAGGNQPQHF	TGTGCCAGCAGCGCAGGAGGCAATCAGCCCCAGCATTTT